The present entry profiles one T cell receptor (beta chain) with its context. What it binds is unknown. These data come from a study of T cell responses to AZD1222 COVID-19 vaccine. TCRdb's copy holds only in-frame clones and misses some; the assay was immunoSEQ multiplex PCR. Of some 96,000 clones listed, roughly 84% are singletons. Study-level points and caveats: White British donors predominated, females outnumbered males, and clonal diversity was possibly underestimated. Repertoire sampling occurred only after the peak T cell response. Reports indicate that nearly half of spike-specific TCRs are directed at unmutated variant regions.

Germline CDR1 SGHRS, CDR2 YFSETQ. Trimming stripped 0 bases from V and 0 bases from J, with 12 bases between. The length of the CDR3 is 17 residues. The chain joins TRBV5-1 to TRBJ2-2; no definite D call. The material was peripheral blood, obtained 28 days after the second AZD1222 dose. This sequence was found in an adult who received the AZD1222 COVID-19 vaccine. CDR3 loop: CASSLDPRAANTGELFF. CDR3 bases: TGCGCCAGCAGCTTGGACCCAAGGGCGGCGAACACCGGGGAGCTGTTTTTT.